The 13 T cell receptor beta chains given below trace back to one sample, sequenced in a study of T cell repertoires in cytomegalovirus infection (dated 2019 in TCRdb). The listed sequencing device is Illumina HiSeq 1500. The raw public reads went through TCRdb reprocessing: fastp at Q25, MiXCR clone calling, in-frame beta chains kept. Rows with one shared CDR3 protein collapse into an entry with the most common genes and DNA. The sample data list a few hundred thousand distinct CDR3 sequences, and 22% of these were observed just once. The ten largest clones capture 15% to 20% of the sample. Sequencing input: CD8+ T cells from PBMCs. The receptors shown here come from a human donor in good health (CMV status not recorded). Some clones in this sample may be carry-over from other donors' samples.

This clonotype was picked up a small number of times. The chain uses TRBV25-1 and TRBJ2-3; D remains unclear. The CDR3 length is 12 residues. Trimming pared 4 bases from V and 2 bases from J, leaving 4 bases between. The germline V gene encodes CDR1 MGHDK and CDR2 SYGVNS. The CDR3 sequence is CASSGATDTQYF. For the CDR3, the DNA is TGTGCCAGCAGTGGAGCCACAGATACGCAGTATTTT.

The chain joins TRBV10-3 to TRBJ2-5; 11 bases match TRBD2. The V and J ends lost 10 bases and 3 bases, in that order; junction bases with no gene match: 7. The CDR3 has 14 amino acids. Germline V CDR1 and CDR2: ENHRY, SYGVKD. The CDR3 DNA is TGTGCCACATCGTCTAGCGGGGGGAAAGAGACCCAGTACTTC. Encoded protein: CATSSSGGKETQYF.

This clonotype was recorded a few times. This chain links TRBV7-6 with TRBJ1-1; 7 nucleotides match TRBD1. This CDR3 is 14 amino acids long. Losses at the gene ends were 5 bases for V and 4 bases for J; bases not matched to a gene: 7. CDR1 SGHVS and CDR2 FNYEAQ come from the germline V gene. CDR3 in DNA: TGTGCCAGCAGCCTGGGACAGCCGGGCACTGAAGCTTTCTTT. This translates into CASSLGQPGTEAFF.

This clonotype was counted many times. The chain uses TRBV28 and TRBJ2-1; 11 bases agree with TRBD2. The germline V gene has CDR1 MDHEN and CDR2 SYDVKM. The trim removed 4 bases at V and 4 bases at J, leaving 12 bases unmatched. The CDR3 loop spans 18 amino acids. The CDR3 region has the DNA TGTGCCAGCAGTTCCCAGAGCCTACTAGCGGGGGTTTACAATGAGCAGTTCTTC. This translates into CASSSQSLLAGVYNEQFF.

This clonotype was detected only a few times. The CDR3 DNA reads as TGTGCCAGCAGTTTAACCTTCACAGATACGCAGTATTTT. Its translation is CASSLTFTDTQYF. The chain employs TRBV28 and TRBJ2-3; D is ambiguous. This CDR3 is 13 amino acids long. Germline V lookup: CDR1 MDHEN, CDR2 SYDVKM. V lost 2 bases and J lost 2, with 5 bases in between.

In DNA form, the CDR3 reads TGTGCCAGTACCTTGACATTCTTTGGTGAAGCTTTCTTT. Translated: CASTLTFFGEAFF. The chain links TRBV19 to TRBJ1-1, with D uncertain. This CDR3 is 13 amino acids long. Trimming pared 7 bases from V and 7 bases from J, leaving 16 bases between. Germline CDR1 reads LNHDA; CDR2 reads SQIVND (reference sequence).

The chain carries TRBV11-2 and TRBJ2-1; 8 bases are shared with TRBD2. The CDR3 extends over 16 amino acids. The V gene end was trimmed by 2 bases and the J gene end by 9 bases; junction bases not matched to a gene: 12. CDR1 and CDR2 from the germline V gene are SGHAT and FQNNGV. The CDR3 DNA reads as TGTGCCAGCAGCTTACCCGGGATAGCGGGGAGCAGTGAGCAGTTCTTC. Protein: CASSLPGIAGSSEQFF.

This clonotype was detected only a few times. The V and J genes are TRBV2 and TRBJ1-1; no reliable D call. This CDR3 spans 15 amino acids. The germline CDR1 and CDR2 sequences are SNHLY and FYNNEI. Trimming cost V 8 bases and J 4 bases, with 20 bases left between them. DNA for the CDR3: TGTGCCAGCTTGGGGTCCGGGGATGGGTTCACTGAAGCTTTCTTT. Its protein is CASLGSGDGFTEAFF.

The chain is built from TRBV6-5 and TRBJ2-1, with TRBD1 as a possible D gene (6 bases). Germline V lookup: CDR1 MNHEY, CDR2 SVGAGI. CDR3 length: 14 residues. Trimming cost V 2 bases and J 8 bases, with 13 bases left between them. The chain's CDR3 is CASSYLGQPDEQFF. DNA of the CDR3: TGTGCCAGCAGTTACCTAGGACAGCCTGATGAGCAGTTCTTC.

CDR3 DNA sequence: TGTGCCAGCTTTGAAGTCGGCAGACCCACAGATACGCAGTATTTT. The encoded protein is CASFEVGRPTDTQYF. The chain joins TRBV28 to TRBJ2-3; D ambiguous. CDR1 is MDHEN, CDR2 SYDVKM, per germline. The CDR3 runs to 15 residues. Trimming shortened V by 8 bases and J by 2 bases, and 17 bases separated the two germline ends.

The CDR3: CASSILKERGTQYF. CDR3 in DNA: TGTGCCAGCAGTATTTTAAAGGAGCGAGGTACGCAGTATTTT. The J gene is TRBJ2-3, the V gene TRBV11-2; D gene uncertain. V dropped 6 bases and J dropped 8 bases, with 18 bases sitting between them. Germline CDR1 SGHAT, CDR2 FQNNGV. The CDR3 totals 14 residues.

This chain links TRBV18 with TRBJ2-7; D possibly uses TRBD1 or TRBD2 (7 bases each). Trimming took 0 bases from V and 6 from J, leaving 18 bases between them. The CDR3 consists of 16 residues. Germline CDR1 is KGHSH and CDR2 is LQKENI. The CDR3 sequence is CASSPPTGRERVEQYF. The CDR3 DNA sequence: TGTGCCAGCTCACCACCGACAGGGAGGGAGCGAGTCGAGCAGTACTTC.

This clonotype occurred a few times. The gene calls are TRBV14 and TRBJ1-6, with D maybe TRBD1 (5 bases). V was cut by 1 base and J by 9 bases, with 19 bases left in between. Germline lookup yields CDR1 SGHDN and CDR2 FVKESK. This CDR3 is built from 17 residues. CDR3 sequence (DNA): TGTGCCAGCAGCCAAGCTGGGACGGAATTCTGGGCTTCACCCCTCCACTTT. Translation gives CASSQAGTEFWASPLHF.